What follows is one TCR beta chain and its context. In the source study's methods: Amplification from reference gene primers served as the basis for estimated nucleated cell counts. The repertoire was sequenced with immunoSEQ multiplex PCR; TCRdb's copy has only in-frame clones and lacks some. The V and J calls and clone size are taken from that table; D and trimming were inferred from the DNA. The repertoire has about 500,000 clones, approximately 92% of them found once; the top ten carry approximately 0.9%. In germline, CDR1 is MRHNA, CDR2 SNTAGT. V lost 9 bases and J 8 bases, leaving 12 bases between the germline ends. The CDR3 consists of 11 residues. This specimen belongs to a study of blood T cell repertoires in COVID-19. Recruited during active infection, patients (from Seattle) were subsequently followed longitudinally.

The J gene is TRBJ2-3, the V gene TRBV6-4; D unresolved. The sequenced sample consisted of peripheral blood. The receptor was isolated from a man younger than 35 with COVID-19, enrolled during active disease. The CDR3 DNA reads TGTGCCAGTAAGGTAACGGGTACGCAGTATTTT. Protein product: CASKVTGTQYF.